A single sample gave rise to the 26 T cell receptor beta chains below, sequenced in a study of T cell responses to AZD1222 COVID-19 vaccine. The method was immunoSEQ multiplex PCR; TCRdb's version includes in-frame clones alone and lacks a portion of them. The sample consists of around 130,000 clones, roughly 86% of them appearing once. This specimen was peripheral blood, taken 28 days after the second AZD1222 dose. The receptors were gathered from an adult who received the AZD1222 COVID-19 vaccine.

The CDR3, as DNA: TGTGCCAGCTCACAACCGACTAGCGGGGGGCCCCAAGAGACCCAGTACTTC. Amino acids: CASSQPTSGGPQETQYF. The chain joins TRBV18 to TRBJ2-5; 13 bases map to TRBD2. With 4 bases clipped from V and 1 base from J, the junction kept 6 bases outside the gene matches. CDR1 is KGHSH and CDR2 is LQKENI in the germline V gene. The CDR3 totals 17 residues.

The V gene is TRBV27, the J gene TRBJ1-2, with D unclear. The CDR3 has 13 amino acids. Trimming pared 4 bases from V and 8 bases from J, leaving 14 bases between. Germline assignment: CDR1 MNHEY and CDR2 SMNVEV (reference sequence). The CDR3 spells CASSSQRAKGYTF. The CDR3 DNA reads as TGTGCCAGCAGTTCCCAAAGGGCTAAGGGCTACACCTTC.

This sequence joins TRBV2 and TRBJ1-2; perhaps TRBD1 as D (6 bases). CDR3 length equals 14 residues. V was trimmed by 6 bases and J by 2 bases, leaving 13 bases between them. Per germline, CDR1 SNHLY and CDR2 FYNNEI. This chain's CDR3 is CASSRDNLNYGYTF. In DNA form, the CDR3 reads TGTGCCAGCAGCCGGGACAATTTAAACTATGGCTACACCTTC.

This clone was seen only once. J is TRBJ1-5 and V is TRBV6-5, with TRBD1 matching over 7 bases. The CDR3 consists of 16 residues. Germline V gene lookup returns CDR1 MNHEY and CDR2 SVGAGI. V lost 3 bases and J lost 3; bases outside the gene matches: 8. CDR3 residues: CASSYLTGVFNQPQHF. The CDR3 DNA reads TGTGCCAGCAGTTATCTTACAGGGGTCTTCAATCAGCCCCAGCATTTT.

The chain's CDR3 is CASSSPGTGRTEAFF. DNA for the CDR3: TGTGCCAGCAGCTCCCCCGGGACAGGGCGCACTGAAGCTTTCTTT. The chain has TRBV7-2 and TRBJ1-1, with TRBD1 matching over 9 bases. The germline V gene encodes CDR1 SGHTA and CDR2 FQGNSA. The CDR3 length is 15 residues. The V segment lost 4 bases and the J segment 4 bases; nucleotides outside the gene matches: 7.

The chain combines TRBV5-4 with TRBJ2-3; D is perhaps TRBD2 (5 bases). The V end was cut by 4 bases, the J end by 5 bases, with 11 bases between. Germline values: CDR1 SGHNT, CDR2 YYREEE (reference sequence). The CDR3 has 13 residues. The CDR3 spells CASSAGPRDTQYF. The CDR3, as DNA: TGTGCCAGCAGCGCGGGCCCGAGAGATACGCAGTATTTT.

This clone was observed a single time. V gene TRBV7-2 combines with J gene TRBJ1-3; D is unresolved. Germline V gene sequence: CDR1 SGHTA, CDR2 FQGNSA. The CDR3 contains 14 residues. V was cut by 5 bases and J by 2 bases, with 10 bases left in between. The CDR3 is CASSPARAGNTIYF. The DNA of the CDR3 is TGTGCCAGCAGCCCAGCGCGCGCTGGAAACACCATATATTTT.

The chain employs TRBV7-3 and TRBJ1-6; D is possibly TRBD1 (5 bases). This CDR3 is 14 amino acids long. CDR1 SGHTA and CDR2 FQGTGA come from the germline V gene. V was cut by 5 bases and J by 6 bases, with 11 bases left in between. The CDR3 loop is CASSPTGVNSPLHF. As DNA, the CDR3 is TGTGCCAGCAGCCCAACAGGTGTTAATTCACCCCTCCACTTT.

The chain combines TRBV9 with TRBJ2-3; D is undetermined. Trimming took off 4 bases at V and 3 bases at J, with 6 bases between the two ends. The CDR3 loop spans 12 amino acids. Germline V gives CDR1 SGDLS, CDR2 YYNGEE. CDR3 in DNA: TGTGCCAGCAGCCTCAGTACAGATACGCAGTATTTT. Encoded protein: CASSLSTDTQYF.

V gene TRBV19 combines with J gene TRBJ2-7, with D uncertain. The CDR3 sequence is 15 residues long. CDR1 is LNHDA and CDR2 is SQIVND in the germline V gene (reference sequence). V was pared by 1 base and J by 2 bases, with 12 bases between. In nucleotides, the CDR3 is TGTGCCAGTAGTATAGCCAAGGATCCACCCTACGAGCAGTACTTC. This encodes CASSIAKDPPYEQYF.

The chain employs TRBV6-5 and TRBJ1-5; unclear D gene. V was shortened by 6 bases and J by 0 bases, with 9 bases between the two germline ends. The V gene's germline CDR1 is MNHEY and CDR2 SVGAGI. This CDR3 has 14 amino acids. CDR3 DNA sequence: TGTGCCAGCAGGCTGGAGTATAGCAATCAGCCCCAGCATTTT. Translating gives CASRLEYSNQPQHF.

The V and J genes are TRBV9 and TRBJ2-7; 8 nucleotides align to TRBD2. Germline lookup yields CDR1 SGDLS and CDR2 YYNGEE. With 0 bases clipped from V and 3 bases from J, the junction kept 5 bases outside the gene matches. This CDR3 has 15 residues. CDR3 amino acids: CASSVGGGTYYEQYF. In DNA form, the CDR3 reads TGTGCCAGCAGCGTAGGCGGGGGGACCTACTACGAGCAGTACTTC.

The rearrangement links TRBV24-1 to TRBJ2-6, with a tentative D call TRBD2 (6 bases). Germline CDR1 reads KGHDR; CDR2 reads SFDVKD. The CDR3 sequence is 16 residues long. The V end was cut by 4 bases, the J end by 7 bases, with 16 bases between. The CDR3 protein is CATSEGRGVVANVLTF. In DNA, the CDR3 is TGTGCCACCAGTGAGGGGCGGGGAGTAGTAGCCAACGTCCTGACTTTC.

This chain uses TRBV7-2 with TRBJ2-2; D gene ambiguous. This CDR3 has 13 amino acids. CDR1 SGHTA and CDR2 FQGNSA come from the germline V gene. V shed 5 bases and J shed 4 bases, with 8 bases lying between them. The CDR3 region has the DNA TGTGCCAGCAGCACTCGGAGCACCGGGGAGCTGTTTTTT. Protein sequence: CASSTRSTGELFF.

The chain uses TRBV5-4 and TRBJ2-3; D perhaps matches TRBD1 (8 bases). Trimming took 2 bases from V and 2 from J, leaving 15 bases between them. The CDR3 has 16 residues. Germline V gives CDR1 SGHNT, CDR2 YYREEE (reference sequence). In nucleotides, the CDR3 is TGTGCCAGCAGCTTAACAGGGGGAGGGGTCACAGATACGCAGTATTTT. Its translation is CASSLTGGGVTDTQYF. Supplemented by reference TRBV5-4 and TRBJ2-3, the full variable domain reads ETGVTQSPTHLIKTRGQQVTLRCSSQSGHNTVSWYQQALGQGPQFIFQYYREEENGRGNFPPRFSGLQFPNYSSELNVNALELDDSALYLCASSLTGGGVTDTQYFGPGTRLTVL.

V and J are TRBV4-3 and TRBJ2-3, with 9 nucleotides matching TRBD1. The V and J ends lost 7 bases and 5 bases, in that order; junction bases with no gene match: 4. The CDR3 has 13 amino acids. Germline V gives CDR1 LGHNA, CDR2 YSLEER. The CDR3 protein is CASNRQGEDTQYF. CDR3 DNA sequence: TGCGCCAGCAACCGACAGGGGGAAGATACGCAGTATTTT.

This rearrangement joins TRBV28 to TRBJ2-1, with D hard to call. The CDR3 is 13 residues long. V dropped 3 bases and J dropped 9 bases, with 12 bases sitting between them. Germline loops: CDR1 MDHEN, CDR2 SYDVKM. The CDR3 is CASSFGKWSEQFF. CDR3 DNA: TGTGCCAGCAGTTTTGGCAAATGGAGTGAGCAGTTCTTC.

The chain links TRBV10-1 to TRBJ1-3; the D gene is possibly TRBD1 (5 bases). Germline V CDR1 and CDR2: WNHNN, SYGVQD (reference sequence). The CDR3 consists of 16 residues. V dropped 3 bases and J dropped 0 bases, with 12 bases sitting between them. CDR3 residues: CASSDPRASSGNTIYF. In DNA form, the CDR3 reads TGCGCCAGCAGTGACCCCAGGGCATCCTCTGGAAACACCATATATTTT.

This clone was recorded a few times. The genes are TRBV19 and TRBJ1-3; unclear D gene. The CDR3 covers 15 residues. Trimming stripped 7 bases from V and 0 bases from J, with 13 bases between. CDR1 is LNHDA and CDR2 is SQIVND in the germline V gene (reference sequence). In DNA, the CDR3 is TGTGCCAGTACTGCCGGGAGAGCCTCTGGAAACACCATATATTTT. Its translation: CASTAGRASGNTIYF.

The V call is TRBV7-2, the J call TRBJ2-2; weak D call: TRBD2 (6 bases). V gave up 1 base and J gave up 0 bases, with 12 bases separating them. This CDR3 is 17 amino acids long. Germline V gene sequence: CDR1 SGHTA, CDR2 FQGNSA. CDR3 in DNA: TGTGCCAGCAGCTTAGTCGGGAGTTTCGCGAACACCGGGGAGCTGTTTTTT. It specifies CASSLVGSFANTGELFF.

This chain joins TRBV14 and TRBJ2-2; D possibly matches TRBD1 or TRBD2 (5 bases each). CDR3 length: 17 residues. V was clipped by 1 base and J by 1 base, with 13 bases between them. Germline V gene data show CDR1 as SGHDN and CDR2 as FVKESK. The CDR3 DNA is TGTGCCAGCAGCCAAGCCATCGGGGCCCAGAACACCGGGGAGCTGTTTTTT. Amino acid sequence: CASSQAIGAQNTGELFF.

The chain links TRBV5-1 to TRBJ1-2; TRBD1 might be the D (5 bases). Germline CDR1 reads SGHRS; CDR2 reads YFSETQ. V lost 5 bases and J 5 bases, leaving 16 bases between the germline ends. The CDR3 runs 14 residues. CDR3 region: CASRVVLGEYGYTF. The CDR3 region has the DNA TGCGCCAGCAGGGTGGTTTTAGGGGAGTATGGCTACACCTTC. Full variable domain (outside the CDR3, taken from reference TRBV5-1 and TRBJ1-2): KAGVTQTPRYLIKTRGQQVTLSCSPISGHRSVSWYQQTPGQGLQFLFEYFSETQRNKGNFPGRFSGRQFSNSRSEMNVSTLELGDSALYLCASRVVLGEYGYTFGSGTRLTVV.

The chain has TRBV5-1 and TRBJ2-5; D is uncertain. This CDR3 has 14 residues. V was pared by 0 bases and J by 1 base, with 7 bases between. Looked up from germline, CDR1 is SGHRS and CDR2 is YFSETQ. CDR3 DNA sequence: TGCGCCAGCAGCTTGGAACGGCTCCAAGAGACCCAGTACTTC. Translated, it gives CASSLERLQETQYF.

This clone was picked up one time. The rearrangement joins TRBV29-1 to TRBJ1-1; D is ambiguous. V lost 6 bases and J lost 7, with 15 bases in between. Germline V lookup: CDR1 SQVTM, CDR2 ANQGSEA. The CDR3 sequence is 12 residues long. CDR3 DNA sequence: TGCAGCGTCCGCGACGGTGATTTTGAAGCTTTCTTT. Translating it yields CSVRDGDFEAFF.

The rearrangement uses TRBV30 and TRBJ1-2, with a tentative D call TRBD1 (6 bases). Trimming left V 0 bases short and J 8 bases short, with 16 bases between. Germline CDR1 is GTSNPN and CDR2 is SVGIG (reference sequence). The CDR3 runs 14 residues. CDR3 sequence: CAWSVGGGRTGYTF. The CDR3 nucleotides are TGTGCCTGGAGTGTAGGAGGGGGAAGAACAGGCTACACCTTC.

The table lists this clone with a few counts. V is TRBV6-2 or TRBV6-3 and J is TRBJ2-7; tentative D call: TRBD1 (6 bases). CDR1 is MNHEY, CDR2 SVGEGT, per germline. Trimming removed 2 bases from V and 3 bases from J, with 8 bases in between. CDR3 length equals 13 residues. The CDR3, as DNA: TGTGCCAGCAGTTACCGGGACAACTACGAGCAGTACTTC. It is translated as CASSYRDNYEQYF.